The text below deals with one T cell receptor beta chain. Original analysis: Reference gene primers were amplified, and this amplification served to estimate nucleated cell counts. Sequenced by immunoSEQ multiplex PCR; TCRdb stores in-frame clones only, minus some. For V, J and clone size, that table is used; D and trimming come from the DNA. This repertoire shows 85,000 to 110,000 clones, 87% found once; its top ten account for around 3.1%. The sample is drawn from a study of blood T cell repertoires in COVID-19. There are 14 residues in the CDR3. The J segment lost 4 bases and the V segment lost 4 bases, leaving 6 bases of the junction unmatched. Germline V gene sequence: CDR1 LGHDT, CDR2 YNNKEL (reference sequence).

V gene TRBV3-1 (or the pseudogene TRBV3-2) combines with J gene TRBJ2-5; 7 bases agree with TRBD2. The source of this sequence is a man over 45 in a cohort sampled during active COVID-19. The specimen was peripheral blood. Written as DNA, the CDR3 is TGTGCCAGCAGCCCTCGCGCTAGCGGAGAGACCCAGTACTTC. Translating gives CASSPRASGETQYF.